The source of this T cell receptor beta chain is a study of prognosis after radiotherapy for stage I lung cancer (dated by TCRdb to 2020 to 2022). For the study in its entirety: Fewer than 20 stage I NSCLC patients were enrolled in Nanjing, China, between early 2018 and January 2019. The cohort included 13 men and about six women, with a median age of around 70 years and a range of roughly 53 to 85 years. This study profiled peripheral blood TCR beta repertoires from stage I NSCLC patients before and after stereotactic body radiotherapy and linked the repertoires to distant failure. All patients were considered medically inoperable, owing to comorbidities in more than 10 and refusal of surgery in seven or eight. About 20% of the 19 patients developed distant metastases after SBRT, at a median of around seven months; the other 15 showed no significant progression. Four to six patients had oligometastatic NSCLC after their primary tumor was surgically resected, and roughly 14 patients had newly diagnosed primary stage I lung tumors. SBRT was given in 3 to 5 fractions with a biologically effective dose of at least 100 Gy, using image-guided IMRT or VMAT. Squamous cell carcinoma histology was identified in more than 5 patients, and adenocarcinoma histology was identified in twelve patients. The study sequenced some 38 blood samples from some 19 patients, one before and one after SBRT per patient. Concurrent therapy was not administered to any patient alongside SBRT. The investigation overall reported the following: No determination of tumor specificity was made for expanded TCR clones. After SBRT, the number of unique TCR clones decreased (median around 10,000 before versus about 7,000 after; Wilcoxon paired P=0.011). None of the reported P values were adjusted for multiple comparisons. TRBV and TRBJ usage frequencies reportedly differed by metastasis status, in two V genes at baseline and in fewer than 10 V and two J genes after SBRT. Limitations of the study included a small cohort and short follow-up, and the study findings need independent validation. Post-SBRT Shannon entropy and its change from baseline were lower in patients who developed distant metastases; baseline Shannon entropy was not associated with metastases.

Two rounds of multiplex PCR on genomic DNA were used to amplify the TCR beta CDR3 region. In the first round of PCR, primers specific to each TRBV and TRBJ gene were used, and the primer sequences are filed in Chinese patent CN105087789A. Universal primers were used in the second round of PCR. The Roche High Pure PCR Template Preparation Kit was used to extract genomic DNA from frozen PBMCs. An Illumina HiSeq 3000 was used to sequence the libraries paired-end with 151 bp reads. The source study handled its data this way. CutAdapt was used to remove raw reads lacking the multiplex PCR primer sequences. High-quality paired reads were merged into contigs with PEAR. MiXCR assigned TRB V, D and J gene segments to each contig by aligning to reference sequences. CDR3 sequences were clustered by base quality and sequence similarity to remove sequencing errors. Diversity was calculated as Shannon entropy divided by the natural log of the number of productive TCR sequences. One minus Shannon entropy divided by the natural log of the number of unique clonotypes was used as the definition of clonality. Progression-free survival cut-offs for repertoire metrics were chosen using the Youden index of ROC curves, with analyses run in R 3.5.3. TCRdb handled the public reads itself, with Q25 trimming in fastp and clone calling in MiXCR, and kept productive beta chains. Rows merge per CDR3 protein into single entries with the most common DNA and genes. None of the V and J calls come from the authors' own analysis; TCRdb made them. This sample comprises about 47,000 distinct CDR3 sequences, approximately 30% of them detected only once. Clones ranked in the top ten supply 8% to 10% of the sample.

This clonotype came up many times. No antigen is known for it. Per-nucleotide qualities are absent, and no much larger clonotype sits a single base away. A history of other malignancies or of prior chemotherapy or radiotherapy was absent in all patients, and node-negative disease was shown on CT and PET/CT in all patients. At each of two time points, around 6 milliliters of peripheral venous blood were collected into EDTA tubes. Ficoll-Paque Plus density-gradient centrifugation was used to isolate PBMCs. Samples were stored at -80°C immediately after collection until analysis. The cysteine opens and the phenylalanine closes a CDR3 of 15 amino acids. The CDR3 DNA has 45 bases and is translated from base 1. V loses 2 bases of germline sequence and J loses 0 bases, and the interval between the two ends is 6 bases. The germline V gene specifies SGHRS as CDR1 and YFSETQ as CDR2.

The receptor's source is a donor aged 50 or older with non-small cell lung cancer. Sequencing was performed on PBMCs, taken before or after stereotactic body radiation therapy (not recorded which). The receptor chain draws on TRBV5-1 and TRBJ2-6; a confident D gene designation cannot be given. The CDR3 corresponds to CASSFGASGANVLTF. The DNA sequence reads TGCGCCAGCAGCTTCGGCGCCTCTGGGGCCAACGTCCTGACTTTC.